Presented here are 20 T cell receptor beta chains from one specimen sequenced in a study of T-cell reconstitution after alpha-beta-depleted transplantation in children. Preparation of the TCRbeta library involved a method that used unique molecular identifiers. TCRdb processed the PCR reads anew with MiXCR; each CDR3 protein has one entry. The sample carries 330,000 or so distinct CDR3 sequences, under 13% recorded once. Sequencing was performed on PBMCs from the stem cell graft donor, taken from the stem cell graft. Receptors were obtained from a human donor who donated a stem cell graft to a child with acute lymphoblastic leukemia.

This clonotype was seen more than once but under ten times. The chain carries TRBV11-2 and TRBJ2-2, with a weak D call TRBD1 (5 bases). The germline V and J ends were trimmed by 0 bases and 1 base, with 9 bases remaining between them. This CDR3 contains 16 residues. The V gene's germline CDR1 is SGHAT and CDR2 FQNNGV. CDR3 in DNA: TGTGCCAGCAGCTTAGAGTGGCAGGGGAACACCGGGGAGCTGTTTTTT. Its translation: CASSLEWQGNTGELFF.

This clonotype turned up a few times. This chain joins TRBV7-2 and TRBJ2-3; possibly TRBD1 or TRBD2 for D (6 bases each). V lost 5 bases to trimming and J lost 5 bases, with 20 bases between them. The CDR3 is made up of 16 amino acids. CDR1 is SGHTA and CDR2 is FQGNSA in the germline V gene. The CDR3 loop is CASSTLATLGGDTQYF. The CDR3 nucleotides are TGTGCCAGCAGCACACTAGCAACCTTAGGGGGAGATACGCAGTATTTT.

The genes are TRBV29-1 and TRBJ1-1, with D possibly matching TRBD1 (5 bases). The length of the CDR3 is 11 residues. Germline values: CDR1 SQVTM, CDR2 ANQGSEA. Trimming removed 3 bases at V and 4 bases at J, with 6 bases between. CDR3 coding DNA: TGCAGCGTTGAGGGACCCACTGAAGCTTTCTTT. Its translation is CSVEGPTEAFF.

This clonotype was seen a few times. This chain connects TRBV28 to TRBJ1-2; D may be TRBD1 (5 bases). The CDR3 is made up of 13 amino acids. The V gene lost 6 bases and the J gene lost 2 bases, with 10 bases spanning the gap. Germline CDR1 reads MDHEN; CDR2 reads SYDVKM. The CDR3 DNA sequence: TGTGCCAGCAGATCGGGACCCAACTATGGCTACACCTTC. Residues: CASRSGPNYGYTF.

This clonotype has only a few counts. In DNA, the CDR3 is TGTGCCAGCAGCTACTTGCAGGGGGATTTCTACAATGAGCAGTTCTTC. Translation gives CASSYLQGDFYNEQFF. The rearrangement links TRBV7-2 to TRBJ2-1; 7 bases line up with TRBD1. J lost 3 bases, V lost 4 bases, and 9 bases had no gene match. The CDR3 is made up of 16 amino acids. Germline CDR1 is SGHTA and CDR2 is FQGNSA.

This chain joins TRBV5-1 and TRBJ2-1, with 10 bases identical to TRBD2. In germline, CDR1 is SGHRS, CDR2 YFSETQ. Trimming cost V 4 bases and J 6 bases; bases outside gene matches: 4. This CDR3 region has 14 residues. The DNA for the CDR3 is TGCGCCAGCAGCAGCGGGAGGGCCCTCAATGAGCAGTTCTTC. This translates into CASSSGRALNEQFF.

This chain uses TRBV25-1 with TRBJ1-6, with D maybe TRBD1 (6 bases). V was shortened by 6 bases and J by 0 bases, with 15 bases between the two germline ends. Germline CDR1 and CDR2: MGHDK and SYGVNS. This CDR3 has 17 amino acids. The CDR3 reads CASRAQGFGSYNSPLHF. DNA for the CDR3: TGTGCCAGCAGGGCTCAGGGGTTTGGCTCCTATAATTCACCCCTCCACTTT.

The sample holds many counts of this clonotype. V gene TRBV3-1 combines with J gene TRBJ2-1; perhaps TRBD2 as D (5 bases). V lost 4 bases and J 5 bases, leaving 9 bases between the germline ends. CDR1 and CDR2 from the germline V gene are LGHDT and YNNKEL (reference sequence). This CDR3 comprises 13 residues. CDR3 coding DNA: TGTGCCAGCAGCCCTGGACTGAACAATGAGCAGTTCTTC. It yields the protein CASSPGLNNEQFF.

This clonotype appeared a few times. The gene calls are TRBV4-1 and TRBJ2-7, with 8 bases that match TRBD1. The CDR3 length is 16 residues. Trimming cost V 0 bases and J 6 bases; bases outside gene matches: 10. In germline, CDR1 is MGHRA, CDR2 YSYEKL. Here the CDR3 reads CASSQDDQGARGEQYF. For the CDR3, the DNA is TGCGCCAGCAGCCAAGATGACCAGGGGGCAAGGGGCGAGCAGTACTTC.

This clonotype was recorded at least ten times. CDR3 amino acids: CAIGADLYEQYF. CDR3 coding DNA: TGTGCCATCGGGGCGGACCTTTACGAGCAGTACTTC. The chain links TRBV10-3 to TRBJ2-7, with D possibly TRBD1 on 5 matching bases. Germline CDR1 reads ENHRY; CDR2 reads SYGVKD. The V end was cut by 8 bases, the J end by 4 bases, with 12 bases between. The CDR3 contains 12 residues.

The V call is TRBV12-3 or TRBV12-4, the J call TRBJ2-7; the match to TRBD2 covers 11 bases. The CDR3 totals 17 residues. V dropped 3 bases and J dropped 9; count of bases not matched to a gene: 16. The CDR3 nucleotides read TGTGCCAGCAGTTTGGGGTATGGTACTAGCGGGAGAACGGGGCAGTACTTC. It yields the protein CASSLGYGTSGRTGQYF.

The chain couples TRBV7-6 to TRBJ2-3, with TRBD2 as a possible D gene (6 bases). The V gene lost 5 bases and the J gene lost 1 base, with 13 bases spanning the gap. The CDR3 length is 15 residues. CDR1 is SGHVS and CDR2 is FNYEAQ in the germline V gene. Here the CDR3 reads CASSPEGYRTDTQYF. CDR3 bases: TGTGCCAGCAGCCCGGAGGGGTATCGCACAGATACGCAGTATTTT.

This rearrangement joins TRBV18 to TRBJ2-7; 12 bases align to TRBD2. The CDR3 is 16 residues long. Trimming took 2 bases from V and 5 from J; bases not matched to a gene: 7. Germline CDR1 reads KGHSH; CDR2 reads LQKENI. This chain's CDR3 is CASSPALAGGLDEQYF. The CDR3 nucleotides read TGTGCCAGCTCACCAGCACTAGCGGGAGGACTCGACGAGCAGTACTTC.

The V gene is TRBV12-3 or TRBV12-4, the J gene TRBJ2-2, with 8 bases fitting TRBD1. The CDR3 has 13 residues. Unmatched junction bases numbered 4, after V lost 8 bases and J lost 5 bases. CDR3 loop: CASYNRGTGELFF. CDR3 DNA: TGTGCCAGCTATAACAGGGGGACCGGGGAGCTGTTTTTT.

This clonotype has just a few counts. V gene TRBV4-1 combines with J gene TRBJ2-1; a weak D match, TRBD1 (6 bases). Trimming cost V 2 bases and J 10 bases, with 15 bases left between them. The CDR3 contains 14 residues. Germline lookup yields CDR1 MGHRA and CDR2 YSYEKL. The CDR3: CASSQMVLDREQFF. For the CDR3, the DNA is TGCGCCAGCAGCCAAATGGTCCTCGACAGGGAGCAGTTCTTC.

This clonotype was recorded many times. The chain joins TRBV7-9 to TRBJ2-7; 7 nucleotides match TRBD2. CDR1 SEHNR and CDR2 FQNEAQ come from the germline V gene (reference sequence). CDR3 length equals 15 residues. The junction had 10 bases not matched to a gene; V was cut back by 5 bases and J by 3 bases. The CDR3 nucleotides are TGTGCCAGCAGCCCCCCCACGGGAGGCCTCTACGAGCAGTACTTC. This translates into CASSPPTGGLYEQYF.

V and J are TRBV11-2 and TRBJ2-1; D not certain. The V end was cut by 1 base, the J end by 6 bases, with 7 bases between. This CDR3 is built from 13 residues. Per the germline V gene, CDR1 is SGHAT and CDR2 is FQNNGV. Written as DNA, the CDR3 is TGTGCCAGCAGCTTAGGGAACATCAATGAGCAGTTCTTC. Amino acids: CASSLGNINEQFF.

This chain uses TRBV5-6 with TRBJ2-7; 7 bases map to TRBD2. The CDR3 is 16 amino acids. The germline V gene has CDR1 SGHDT and CDR2 YYEEEE. V shed 1 base, J shed 7 bases, and the junction held 14 bases outside the gene matches. CDR3 residues: CASSLSAGTRLGEQYF. The DNA of the CDR3 is TGTGCCAGCAGCTTGTCAGCGGGAACTCGTTTGGGAGAGCAGTACTTC. Full variable domain (missing parts from reference TRBV5-6 and TRBJ2-7): DAGVTQSPTHLIKTRGQQVTLRCSPKSGHDTVSWYQQALGQGPQFIFQYYEEEERQRGNFPDRFSGHQFPNYSSELNVNALLLGDSALYLCASSLSAGTRLGEQYFGPGTRLTVT.

This clonotype appeared many times. V is TRBV29-1 and J is TRBJ2-7; no firm D call. CDR3 length: 12 amino acids. Germline V gives CDR1 SQVTM, CDR2 ANQGSEA. V gave up 6 bases and J gave up 0 bases, with 9 bases separating them. The CDR3 loop is CSVEATSYEQYF. The CDR3 DNA is TGCAGCGTCGAGGCGACCTCCTACGAGCAGTACTTC.

For this clonotype: The junction departs from the called germline gene at one end, perhaps through a read error. V gene TRBV11-1 combines with J gene TRBJ2-6; TRBD1 might be the D (5 bases). The CDR3 loop spans 14 amino acids. Germline V gene data show CDR1 as SGHAT and CDR2 as FQDESV (reference sequence). Here the CDR3 DNA reads TGTGCCAGCAGCTTTCCAGCTGGGGCCAACGGCCTGACTTTC. Residues: CASSFPAGANGLTF.